Included here is one T cell receptor beta chain sequence, with context. Its antigen is unidentified. At one end, the junction sequence differs from germline, possibly due to a read error. These data originate in a study of blood T cells in healthy people across ages. General observations from the study: Total diversity from one million sequenced T cells was likely underestimated.

This CDR3 contains 16 residues. The germline gives CDR1 SGHRS, CDR2 YFSETQ. The second PCR ran roughly 6 to 11 cycles with a sample-barcoded 5' primer and J-beta primers. TCRdb reprocessed the 5' RACE reads with MiXCR, giving one entry per CDR3 protein. The sample lists roughly 800,000 distinct CDR3 sequences; around half were seen once. The chain uses TRBV5-1 and TRBJ2-1; the D gene could be TRBD1 or TRBD2 (5 bases each). The receptor comes from a man older than 75 in good health. The specimen sequenced was blood. The CDR3 DNA reads TGCGCCAGCAGCTCCCCGACAGAAACGAACACCGGGGAGCTGTTCTTC. This translates into CASSSPTETNTGELFF.